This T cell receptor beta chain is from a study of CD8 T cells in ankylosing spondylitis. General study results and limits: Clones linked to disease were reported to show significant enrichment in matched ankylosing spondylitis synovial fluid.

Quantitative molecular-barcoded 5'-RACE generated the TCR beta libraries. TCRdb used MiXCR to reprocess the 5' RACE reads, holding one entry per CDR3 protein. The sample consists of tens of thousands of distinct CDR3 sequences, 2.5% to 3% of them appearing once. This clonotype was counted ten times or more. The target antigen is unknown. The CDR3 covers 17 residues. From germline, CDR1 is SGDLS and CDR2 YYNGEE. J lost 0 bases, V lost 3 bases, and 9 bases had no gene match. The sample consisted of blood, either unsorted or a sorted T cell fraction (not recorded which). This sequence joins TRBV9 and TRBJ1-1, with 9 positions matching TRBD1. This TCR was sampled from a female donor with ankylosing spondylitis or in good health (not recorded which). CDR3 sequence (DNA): TGTGCCAGCAGCGCCATACAGGGGGCGTCAATGAACACTGAAGCTTTCTTT. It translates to CASSAIQGASMNTEAFF.